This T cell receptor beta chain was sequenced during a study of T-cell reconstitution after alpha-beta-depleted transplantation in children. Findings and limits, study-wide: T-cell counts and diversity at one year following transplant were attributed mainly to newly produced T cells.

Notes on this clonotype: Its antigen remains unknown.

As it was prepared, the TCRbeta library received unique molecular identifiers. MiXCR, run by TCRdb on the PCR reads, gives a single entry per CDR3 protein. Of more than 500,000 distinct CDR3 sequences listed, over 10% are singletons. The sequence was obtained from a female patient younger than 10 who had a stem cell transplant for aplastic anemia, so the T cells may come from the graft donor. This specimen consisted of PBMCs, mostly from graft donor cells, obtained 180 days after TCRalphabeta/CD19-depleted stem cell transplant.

CDR3: CASSQSSGRVPGELFF. CDR3 sequence (DNA): TGTGCCAGCAGCCAATCGAGCGGGAGAGTCCCCGGGGAGCTGTTTTTT. J is TRBJ2-2 and V is TRBV14, with 8 nucleotides matching TRBD2. CDR3 length: 16 residues. The germline V gene encodes CDR1 SGHDN and CDR2 FVKESK. Trimming took 2 bases from V and 6 from J; bases not matched to a gene: 8.